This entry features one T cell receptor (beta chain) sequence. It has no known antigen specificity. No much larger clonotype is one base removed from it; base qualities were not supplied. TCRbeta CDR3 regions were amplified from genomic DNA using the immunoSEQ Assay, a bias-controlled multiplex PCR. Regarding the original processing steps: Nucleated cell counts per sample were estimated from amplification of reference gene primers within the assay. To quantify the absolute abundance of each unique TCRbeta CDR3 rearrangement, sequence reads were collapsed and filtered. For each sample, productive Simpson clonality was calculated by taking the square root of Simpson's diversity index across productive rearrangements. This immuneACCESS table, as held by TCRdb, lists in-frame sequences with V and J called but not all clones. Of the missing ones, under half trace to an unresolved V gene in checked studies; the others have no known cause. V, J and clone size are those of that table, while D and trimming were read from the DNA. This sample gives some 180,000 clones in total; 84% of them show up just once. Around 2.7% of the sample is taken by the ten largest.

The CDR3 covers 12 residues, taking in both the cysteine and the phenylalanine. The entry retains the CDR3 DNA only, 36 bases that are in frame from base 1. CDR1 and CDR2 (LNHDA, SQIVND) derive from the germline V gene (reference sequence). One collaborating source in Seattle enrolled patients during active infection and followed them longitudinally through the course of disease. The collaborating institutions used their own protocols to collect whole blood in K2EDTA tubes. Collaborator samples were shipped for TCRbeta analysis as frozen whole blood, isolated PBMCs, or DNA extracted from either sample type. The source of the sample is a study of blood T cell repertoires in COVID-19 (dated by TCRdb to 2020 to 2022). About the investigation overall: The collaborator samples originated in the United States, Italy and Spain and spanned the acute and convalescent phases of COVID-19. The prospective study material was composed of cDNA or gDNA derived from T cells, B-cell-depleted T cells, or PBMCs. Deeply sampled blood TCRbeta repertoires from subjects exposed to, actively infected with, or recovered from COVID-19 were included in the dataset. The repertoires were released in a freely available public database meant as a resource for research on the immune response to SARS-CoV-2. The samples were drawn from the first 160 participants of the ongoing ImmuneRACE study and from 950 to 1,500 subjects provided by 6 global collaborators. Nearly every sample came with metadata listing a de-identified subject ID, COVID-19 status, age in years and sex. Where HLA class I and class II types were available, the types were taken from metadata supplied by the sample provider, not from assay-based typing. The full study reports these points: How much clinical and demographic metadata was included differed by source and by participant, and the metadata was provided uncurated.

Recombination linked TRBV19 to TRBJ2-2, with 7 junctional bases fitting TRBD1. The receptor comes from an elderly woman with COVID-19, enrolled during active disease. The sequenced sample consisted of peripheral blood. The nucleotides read TGTGCTAAACAGGGGTCCCCCGGGGAGCTGTTTTTT. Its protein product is CAKQGSPGELFF.